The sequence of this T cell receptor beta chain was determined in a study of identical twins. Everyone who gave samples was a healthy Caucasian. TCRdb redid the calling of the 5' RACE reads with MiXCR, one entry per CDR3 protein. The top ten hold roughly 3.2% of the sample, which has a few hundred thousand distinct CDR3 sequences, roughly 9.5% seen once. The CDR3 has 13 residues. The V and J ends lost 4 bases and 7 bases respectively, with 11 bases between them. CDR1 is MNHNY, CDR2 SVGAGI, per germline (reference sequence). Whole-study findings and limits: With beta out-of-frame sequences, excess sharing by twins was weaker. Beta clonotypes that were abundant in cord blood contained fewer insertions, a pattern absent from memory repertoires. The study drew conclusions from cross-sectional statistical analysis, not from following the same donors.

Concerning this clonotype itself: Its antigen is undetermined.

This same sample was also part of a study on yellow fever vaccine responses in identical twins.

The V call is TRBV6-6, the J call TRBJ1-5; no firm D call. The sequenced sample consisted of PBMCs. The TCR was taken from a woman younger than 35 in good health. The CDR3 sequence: CASSSRLDQPQHF. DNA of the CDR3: TGTGCCAGCAGTTCAAGACTTGACCAGCCCCAGCATTTT.